This entry lists 20 T cell receptor beta chains sequenced from one sample in a study of CXCR3-negative and CXCR3-positive naive CD8 T cells (dated by TCRdb to between 2018 and 2021). Instrument on record: NextSeq 550. The Human TCR Profiling Kit (MiLaboratory) was used to prepare UMI-labeled 5' RACE TRB cDNA libraries. TCRdb reprocessed the reads, and each CDR3 protein sequence is entered once, without DNA. This specimen's table enumerates under 85,000 distinct CDR3 sequences. 1.5% of the sample is in the top ten clones. Sequencing was done on a sample of naive CXCR3- CD8+ T cells from blood. Explained via the paper, the cell subset or site label denotes: CD45RO-CCR7+CD27+CD95- naive CD8+ T cells lacking CXCR3 (TNR3-). These receptor sequences come from a human donor in good health. Some clones in this sample may be carry-over from other donors' samples.

This chain uses TRBV11-2 with TRBJ1-5; TCRdb proposes TRBD1, but this gene call is untestable without DNA. CDR1 and CDR2 (germline): SGHAT, FQNNGV. The CDR3 runs 18 residues. CDR3 sequence reads: CASSLDPTGGRGNQPQHF.

V gene TRBV25-1 combines with J gene TRBJ1-1; the TCRdb D gene call, TRBD1, has no DNA to confirm it. The CDR3 spans 13 residues. Germline CDR1 reads MGHDK; CDR2 reads SYGVNS. CDR3 loop: CASSAGGITEAFF.

This chain links TRBV12-3 or TRBV12-4 with TRBJ2-2; TCRdb gives TRBD2 as the D gene, but with no DNA this cannot be confirmed. The CDR3 totals 15 residues. The CDR3 loop is CASTNGITNTGELFF.

This chain connects TRBV5-1 to TRBJ2-7; the D call from TCRdb, TRBD1, cannot be confirmed without DNA. The germline gives CDR1 SGHRS, CDR2 YFSETQ. The CDR3 covers 15 residues. The CDR3 is CASSTWTGGQDEQYF.

This chain connects TRBV4-3 to TRBJ1-1; absent DNA, TCRdb's TRBD1 call cannot be checked. This CDR3 comprises 14 residues. From germline, CDR1 is LGHNA and CDR2 YSLEER. CDR3 region: CASGHGAMNTEAFF.

This chain joins TRBV5-1 and TRBJ2-7; TCRdb proposes TRBD2, but this gene call is untestable without DNA. The germline V gene has CDR1 SGHRS and CDR2 YFSETQ. CDR3 size: 15 residues. The CDR3 here is CASSQFSGSSYEQYF.

The chain recombines TRBV19 with TRBJ2-1; the TRBD2 assignment by TCRdb is unverifiable without DNA. Germline values: CDR1 LNHDA, CDR2 SQIVND (reference sequence). This CDR3 region has 15 residues. The CDR3 loop reads CASSIASGSIDEQFF. The whole variable domain, filled in from reference TRBV19 and TRBJ2-1, reads DGGITQSPKYLFRKEGQNVTLSCEQNLNHDAMYWYRQDPGQGLRLIYYSQIVNDFQKGDIAEGYSVSREKKESFPLTVTSAQKNPTAFYLCASSIASGSIDEQFFGPGTRLTVL.

V usage is TRBV28 and J usage is TRBJ2-2. CDR1 and CDR2 (germline): MDHEN, SYDVKM. This CDR3 has 17 amino acids. CDR3 sequence reads: CASSLVTTGPNTGELFF.

The chain carries TRBV5-1 and TRBJ2-3; TCRdb picks TRBD1, but there is no DNA to check that call. Germline CDR1 and CDR2: SGHRS and YFSETQ. This CDR3 comprises 15 residues. The CDR3 sequence is CASSGVWGPTDTQYF.

V is TRBV29-1 and J is TRBJ2-7; TCRdb returns TRBD2, unconfirmable since there is no DNA. CDR1 is SQVTM and CDR2 is ANQGSEA in the germline V gene. This CDR3 region has 13 residues. The CDR3 spells CSVGLAGQYEQYF.

This chain joins TRBV29-1 and TRBJ1-2; lacking DNA, the TRBD1 call made by TCRdb goes unchecked. The germline gives CDR1 SQVTM, CDR2 ANQGSEA. This CDR3 has 12 amino acids. CDR3: CSAGSESYGYTF.

J is TRBJ2-7 and V is TRBV27; the TRBD1 assignment by TCRdb is unverifiable without DNA. The germline V gene has CDR1 MNHEY and CDR2 SMNVEV (reference sequence). The CDR3 spans 13 residues. CDR3 loop: CASSFDRFYEQYF.

The rearrangement links TRBV14 to TRBJ2-7; the D call from TCRdb, TRBD2, cannot be confirmed without DNA. Germline V CDR1 and CDR2: SGHDN, FVKESK. The CDR3 covers 14 residues. CDR3 residues: CASSQLAGGYEQYF.

The chain joins TRBV19 to TRBJ2-1; TCRdb's D gene call, TRBD1, goes unchecked for lack of DNA. Looked up from germline, CDR1 is LNHDA and CDR2 is SQIVND (reference sequence). The CDR3 contains 13 residues. This chain's CDR3 is CATTPGASNEQFF.

This chain connects TRBV4-1 to TRBJ2-7; absent DNA, TCRdb's TRBD1 call cannot be checked. Germline V gene lookup returns CDR1 MGHRA and CDR2 YSYEKL. This CDR3 has 14 amino acids. CDR3 amino acids: CASSHPRGRNEQYF.

The chain joins TRBV12-3 or TRBV12-4 to TRBJ2-1; TCRdb's assignment of TRBD1 cannot be checked, as there is no DNA. CDR3 length: 15 amino acids. The CDR3 sequence is CASSPRWNSYNEQFF.

The chain employs TRBV29-1 and TRBJ1-2. This CDR3 contains 13 residues. CDR1 and CDR2 from the germline V gene are SQVTM and ANQGSEA. This CDR3 reads CSVETSGSYGYTF. Based on the CDR3 plus reference TRBV29-1 and TRBJ1-2, the full variable domain is SAVISQKPSRDICQRGTSLTIQCQVDSQVTMMFWYRQQPGQSLTLIATANQGSEATYESGFVIDKFPISRPNLTFSTLTVSNMSPEDSSIYLCSVETSGSYGYTFGSGTRLTVV.

This chain links TRBV27 with TRBJ2-7. Germline CDR1 MNHEY, CDR2 SMNVEV (reference sequence). This CDR3 is 14 amino acids long. The CDR3 reads CASSFSQSVYEQYF.

J is TRBJ2-7 and V is TRBV29-1; the TRBD1 assignment by TCRdb is unverifiable without DNA. CDR3 length: 16 amino acids. Germline V gives CDR1 SQVTM, CDR2 ANQGSEA. The CDR3 loop is CSARLDRVWSSYEQYF.

V usage is TRBV5-5 and J usage is TRBJ2-7. CDR1 and CDR2 (germline): SGHKS, YYEKEE (reference sequence). CDR3 size: 13 residues. CDR3: CASSYGPSGEQYF.